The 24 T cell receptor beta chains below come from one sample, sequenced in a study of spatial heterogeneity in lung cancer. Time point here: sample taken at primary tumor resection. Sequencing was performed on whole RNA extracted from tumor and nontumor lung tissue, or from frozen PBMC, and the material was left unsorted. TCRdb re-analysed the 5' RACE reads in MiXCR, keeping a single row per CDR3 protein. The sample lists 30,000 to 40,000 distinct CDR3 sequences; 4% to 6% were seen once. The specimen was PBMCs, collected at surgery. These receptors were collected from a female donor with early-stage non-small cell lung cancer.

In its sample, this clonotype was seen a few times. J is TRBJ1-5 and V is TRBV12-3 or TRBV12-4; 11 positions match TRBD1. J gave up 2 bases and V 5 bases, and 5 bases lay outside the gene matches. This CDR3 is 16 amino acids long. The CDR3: CASSRTGGAGNQPQHF. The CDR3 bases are TGTGCCAGCAGTCGGACAGGGGGCGCAGGCAATCAGCCCCAGCATTTT.

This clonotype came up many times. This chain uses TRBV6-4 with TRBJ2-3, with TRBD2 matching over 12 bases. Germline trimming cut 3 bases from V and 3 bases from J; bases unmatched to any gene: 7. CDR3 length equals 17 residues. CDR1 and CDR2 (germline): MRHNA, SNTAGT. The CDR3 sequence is CASSEDLAGGHTDTQYF. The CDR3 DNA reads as TGTGCCAGCAGTGAAGACCTAGCGGGGGGGCATACAGATACGCAGTATTTT.

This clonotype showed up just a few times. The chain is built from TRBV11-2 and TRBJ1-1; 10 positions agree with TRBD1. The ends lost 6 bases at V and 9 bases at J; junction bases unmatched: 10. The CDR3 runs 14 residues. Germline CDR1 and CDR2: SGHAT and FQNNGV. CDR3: CASSLTGGEWKAFF. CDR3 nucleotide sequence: TGTGCCAGCAGTTTGACAGGGGGCGAGTGGAAAGCTTTCTTT.

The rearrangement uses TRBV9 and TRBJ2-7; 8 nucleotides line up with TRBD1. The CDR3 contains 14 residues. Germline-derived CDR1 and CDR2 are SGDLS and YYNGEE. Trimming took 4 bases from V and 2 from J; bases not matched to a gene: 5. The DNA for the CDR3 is TGTGCCAGCAGCAGACAGGGGAGCGCCTACGAGCAGTACTTC. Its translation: CASSRQGSAYEQYF.

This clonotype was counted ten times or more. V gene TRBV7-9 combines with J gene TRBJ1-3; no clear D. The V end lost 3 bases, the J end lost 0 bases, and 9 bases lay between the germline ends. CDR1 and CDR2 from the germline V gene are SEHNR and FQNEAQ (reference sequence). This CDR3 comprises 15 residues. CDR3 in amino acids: CASSFEGSSGNTIYF. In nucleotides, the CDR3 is TGTGCCAGCAGCTTTGAGGGTTCCTCTGGAAACACCATATATTTT.

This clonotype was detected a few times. The CDR3: CASSQDHFPPYNEQFF. CDR3 bases: TGTGCCAGCAGCCAAGATCACTTCCCCCCCTACAATGAGCAGTTCTTC. The genes are TRBV3-1 and TRBJ2-1; D gene uncertain. Trimming shortened V by 0 bases and J by 2 bases, and 11 bases separated the two germline ends. This CDR3 has 16 amino acids. Germline loops: CDR1 LGHDT, CDR2 YNNKEL (reference sequence).

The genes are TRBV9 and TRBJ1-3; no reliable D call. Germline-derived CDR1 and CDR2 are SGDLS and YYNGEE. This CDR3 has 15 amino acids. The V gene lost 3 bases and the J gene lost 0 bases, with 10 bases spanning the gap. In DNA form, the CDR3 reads TGTGCCAGCAGCGCTATGGATGGCTCTGGAAACACCATATATTTT. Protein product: CASSAMDGSGNTIYF.

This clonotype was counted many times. The CDR3 loop reads CASSLNPSSYEQYF. CDR3 in DNA: TGTGCCAGCAGCTTAAATCCGAGCTCCTACGAGCAGTACTTC. This chain uses TRBV7-6 with TRBJ2-7, with unresolved D. V was trimmed by 2 bases and J by 0 bases, leaving 8 bases between them. The CDR3 totals 14 residues. CDR1 and CDR2 from the germline V gene are SGHVS and FNYEAQ. Supplemented by reference TRBV7-6 and TRBJ2-7, the full variable domain reads GAGVSQSPRYKVTKRGQDVALRCDPISGHVSLYWYRQALGQGPEFLTYFNYEAQQDKSGLPNDRFSAERPEGSISTLTIQRTEQRDSAMYRCASSLNPSSYEQYFGPGTRLTVT.

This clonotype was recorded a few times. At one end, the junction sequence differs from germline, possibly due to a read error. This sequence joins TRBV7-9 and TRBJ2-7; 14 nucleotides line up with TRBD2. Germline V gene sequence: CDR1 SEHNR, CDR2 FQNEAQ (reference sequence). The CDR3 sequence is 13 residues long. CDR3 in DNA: TGTGTCAGCAGCGAGGGACTAGCGGGGGCCCAGTACTTC. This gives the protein CVSSEGLAGAQYF.

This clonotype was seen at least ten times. The CDR3 protein is CASGLEAGELFF. The CDR3 DNA follows: TGTGCTAGTGGTTTGGAGGCCGGGGAGCTGTTTTTT. V gene TRBV12-5 combines with J gene TRBJ2-2; D not certain. Germline V lookup: CDR1 LGHNT, CDR2 FRNRAP. Trimming pared 1 base from V and 6 bases from J, leaving 3 bases between. The CDR3 loop spans 12 amino acids.

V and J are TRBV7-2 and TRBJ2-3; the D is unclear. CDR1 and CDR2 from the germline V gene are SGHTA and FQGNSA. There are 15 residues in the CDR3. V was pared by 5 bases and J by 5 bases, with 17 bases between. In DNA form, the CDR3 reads TGTGCCAGCAGCCGCCCGGGCTTAGCAGGAGATACGCAGTATTTT. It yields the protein CASSRPGLAGDTQYF.

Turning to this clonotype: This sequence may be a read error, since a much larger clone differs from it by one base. CDR3 loop: CASSPLSVADTDTQYF. CDR3 DNA sequence: TGTGCCAGCAGCCCTTTATCGGTAGCGGACACAGATACGCAGTATTTT. The chain is built from TRBV3-1 and TRBJ2-3, with a weak D call TRBD2 (6 bases). Germline CDR1 reads LGHDT; CDR2 reads YNNKEL (reference sequence). The CDR3 runs to 16 residues. Between the trimmed V and J ends, which lost 4 bases and 2 bases, there was a span of 16 bases.

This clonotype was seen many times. CDR3 protein: CAISGQINYGYTF. CDR3 sequence (DNA): TGTGCCATCAGTGGACAGATTAACTATGGCTACACCTTC. The chain links TRBV10-3 to TRBJ1-2; tentative D call: TRBD1 (5 bases). CDR1 ENHRY and CDR2 SYGVKD come from the germline V gene. Trimming pared 4 bases from V and 1 base from J, leaving 7 bases between. The CDR3 consists of 13 residues.

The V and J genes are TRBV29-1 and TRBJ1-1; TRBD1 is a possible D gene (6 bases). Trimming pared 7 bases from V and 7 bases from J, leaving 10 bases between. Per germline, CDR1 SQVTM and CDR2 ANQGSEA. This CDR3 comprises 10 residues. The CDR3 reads CSGTGLEAFF. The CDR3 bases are TGCAGCGGCACAGGGCTTGAAGCTTTCTTT.

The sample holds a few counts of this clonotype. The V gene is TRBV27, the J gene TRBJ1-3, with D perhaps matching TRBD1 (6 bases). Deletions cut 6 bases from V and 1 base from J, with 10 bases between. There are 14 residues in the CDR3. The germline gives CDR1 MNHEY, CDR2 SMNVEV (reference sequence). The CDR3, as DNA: TGTGCCAGCAGAAAACAGGGTTCTGGAAACACCATATATTTT. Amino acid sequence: CASRKQGSGNTIYF.

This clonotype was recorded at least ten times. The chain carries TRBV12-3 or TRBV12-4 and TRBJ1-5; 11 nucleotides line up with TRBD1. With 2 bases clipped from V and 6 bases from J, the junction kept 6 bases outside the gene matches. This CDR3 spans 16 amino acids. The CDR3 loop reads CASSLRDRGFGQPQHF. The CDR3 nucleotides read TGTGCCAGCAGTTTAAGGGACAGGGGGTTCGGTCAGCCCCAGCATTTT.

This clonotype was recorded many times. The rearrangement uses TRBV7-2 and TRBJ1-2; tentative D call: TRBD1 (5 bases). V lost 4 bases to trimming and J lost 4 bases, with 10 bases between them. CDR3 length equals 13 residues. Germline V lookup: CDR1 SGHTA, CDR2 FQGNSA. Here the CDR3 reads CASSSFQGYGYTF. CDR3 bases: TGTGCCAGCAGCTCCTTCCAGGGCTATGGCTACACCTTC.

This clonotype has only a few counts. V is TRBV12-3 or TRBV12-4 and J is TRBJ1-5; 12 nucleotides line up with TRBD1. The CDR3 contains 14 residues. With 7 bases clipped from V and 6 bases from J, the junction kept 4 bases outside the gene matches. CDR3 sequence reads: CASTGTGGRQPQHF. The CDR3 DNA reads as TGTGCCAGCACTGGGACAGGGGGCCGTCAGCCCCAGCATTTT.

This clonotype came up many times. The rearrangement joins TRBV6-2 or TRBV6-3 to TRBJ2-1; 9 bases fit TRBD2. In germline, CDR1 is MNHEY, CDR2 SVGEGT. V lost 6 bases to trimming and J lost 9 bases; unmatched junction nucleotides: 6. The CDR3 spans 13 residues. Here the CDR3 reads CASSSGGPSEQFF. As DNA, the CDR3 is TGTGCCAGCAGCAGCGGGGGGCCCAGTGAGCAGTTCTTC.

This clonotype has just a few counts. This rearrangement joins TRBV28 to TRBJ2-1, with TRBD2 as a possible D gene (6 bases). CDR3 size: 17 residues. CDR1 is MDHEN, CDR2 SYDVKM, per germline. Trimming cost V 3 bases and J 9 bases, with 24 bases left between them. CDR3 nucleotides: TGTGCCAGCAGTTTCTACTCCGCGCCACGCGGGATGGGTGAGCAGTTCTTC. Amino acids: CASSFYSAPRGMGEQFF.

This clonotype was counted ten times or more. The CDR3 loop reads CASSPLDTQYF. CDR3 sequence (DNA): TGTGCCAGCAGTCCACTAGATACGCAGTATTTT. This rearrangement joins TRBV25-1 to TRBJ2-3; D gene unclear. The CDR3 totals 11 residues. The V end lost 5 bases, the J end lost 5 bases, and 5 bases lay between the germline ends. Germline V gives CDR1 MGHDK, CDR2 SYGVNS.

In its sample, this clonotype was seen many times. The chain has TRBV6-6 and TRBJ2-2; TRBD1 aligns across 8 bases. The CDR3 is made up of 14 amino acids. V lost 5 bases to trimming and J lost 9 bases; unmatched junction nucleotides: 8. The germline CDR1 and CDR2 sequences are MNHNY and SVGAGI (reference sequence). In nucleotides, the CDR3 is TGTGCCAGCAGTACCGGGACAGGCGGCCGGGAGCTGTTTTTT. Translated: CASSTGTGGRELFF.

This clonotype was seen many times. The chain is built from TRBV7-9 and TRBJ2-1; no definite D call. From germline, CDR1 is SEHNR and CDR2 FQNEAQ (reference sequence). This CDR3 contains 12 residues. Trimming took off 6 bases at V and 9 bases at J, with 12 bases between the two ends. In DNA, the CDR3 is TGTGCCAGCAGTCCAGGTCCTACTGAGCAGTTCTTC. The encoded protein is CASSPGPTEQFF.

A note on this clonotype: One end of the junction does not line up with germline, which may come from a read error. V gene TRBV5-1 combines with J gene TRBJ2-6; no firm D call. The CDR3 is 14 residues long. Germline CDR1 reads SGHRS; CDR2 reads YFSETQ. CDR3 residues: CANSSYSGANVLTF. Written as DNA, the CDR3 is TGCGCCAACAGCTCTTACTCTGGGGCCAACGTCCTGACTTTC.